The clone carrying this T cell receptor (beta chain) was picked up a small number of times. This CDR3 is also generated by other DNA sequences in the sample. This record comes from a study of blood T cell repertoires in COVID-19. Measured with immunoSEQ multiplex PCR; TCRdb has only the in-frame clones, and not every one. The sample has under 300,000 clones; roughly 86% are singletons. The CDR3 has 15 residues. The V segment lost 1 base and the J segment 4 bases; nucleotides outside the gene matches: 0. Germline CDR1 reads SGHAT; CDR2 reads FQNNGV. Sequencing was performed on PBMCs or T cells enriched from blood (not recorded which). The receptor comes from a woman in her forties or fifties who had recovered from COVID-19. The chain joins TRBV11-2 to TRBJ2-1; 11 bases agree with TRBD2. CDR3 amino acids: CASSLGTSGYNEQFF. The DNA of the CDR3 is TGTGCCAGCAGCTTAGGGACTAGCGGGTACAATGAGCAGTTCTTC.